Below are 11 T cell receptor beta chains sequenced from a single sample in a study of a mutant IDH1 vaccine in newly diagnosed glioma. Assay used: immunoSEQ multiplex PCR; TCRdb lists only in-frame clones, some missing. The sample holds about 130,000 clones, over 75% seen once. No antigen is known for these receptors. Indicated time point: week 11, during vaccination. Doses of 300 ug of mutant IDH1 20-mer peptide were given with topical imiquimod. The material sequenced was PBMCs, taken from a glioma patient whose treatment included an IDH1 peptide vaccine. The receptors shown here come from a man aged 40-55 years with glioma.

This chain joins TRBV5-6 and TRBJ2-7; D may correspond to TRBD1 or TRBD2 (5 bases each). CDR3 size: 15 residues. CDR1 and CDR2 from the germline V gene are SGHDT and YYEEEE. V gave up 0 bases and J gave up 5 bases, with 15 bases separating them. In nucleotides, the CDR3 is TGTGCCAGCAGCTTGGCCCCAGGGAGCATCAACGAGCAGTACTTC. As protein: CASSLAPGSINEQYF.

The chain employs TRBV9 and TRBJ1-4, with a weak D call TRBD1 (6 bases). The germline V gene encodes CDR1 SGDLS and CDR2 YYNGEE. The CDR3 has 16 amino acids. Deletions cut 4 bases from V and 0 bases from J, with 13 bases between. The CDR3, as DNA: TGTGCCAGCAGCCTGGGACACTCCGCAACTAATGAAAAACTGTTTTTT. This encodes CASSLGHSATNEKLFF.

The chain uses TRBV6-5 and TRBJ2-7; tentatively, D is TRBD1 (6 bases). Germline values: CDR1 MNHEY, CDR2 SVGAGI. V was shortened by 6 bases and J by 11 bases, with 14 bases between the two germline ends. The CDR3 has 11 amino acids. As DNA, the CDR3 is TGTGCCAGCAGGTCCAGGGGTGTGGAGTACTTC. Translation gives CASRSRGVEYF.

The J gene is TRBJ1-5, the V gene TRBV7-2; D not certain. Looked up from germline, CDR1 is SGHTA and CDR2 is FQGNSA. This CDR3 comprises 13 residues. The V and J ends lost 5 bases and 9 bases respectively, with 14 bases between them. CDR3 coding DNA: TGTGCCAGCAGCCCCTCGTCGCTGGGGCCCCAGCATTTT. Residues: CASSPSSLGPQHF.

V and J are TRBV9 and TRBJ1-4; possible D gene TRBD1, 5 bases. The germline V and J ends were trimmed by 1 base and 8 bases, with 15 bases remaining between them. The V gene's germline CDR1 is SGDLS and CDR2 YYNGEE. This CDR3 comprises 15 residues. CDR3 coding DNA: TGTGCCAGCAGCGTAATCGGGGGGGTAGGCGAAAAACTGTTTTTT. It codes for CASSVIGGVGEKLFF.

This chain joins TRBV4-3 and TRBJ2-7; perhaps TRBD1 as D (6 bases). The V end lost 0 bases, the J end lost 3 bases, and 9 bases lay between the germline ends. The CDR3 runs 14 residues. In germline, CDR1 is LGHNA, CDR2 YSLEER. CDR3 amino acids: CASSQDLGGYEQYF. The CDR3 DNA sequence: TGCGCCAGCAGCCAAGATTTAGGGGGCTACGAGCAGTACTTC.

The J gene is TRBJ2-7, the V gene TRBV28; 10 bases are a match to TRBD1. Germline loops: CDR1 MDHEN, CDR2 SYDVKM. J was trimmed by 3 bases and V by 6 bases; bases with no gene match: 11. CDR3 length equals 16 residues. CDR3 DNA sequence: TGTGCCAGCAGCCCCATCCCGGACAGGGGGAGCTACGAGCAGTACTTC. Its translation is CASSPIPDRGSYEQYF. The full variable domain, with the rest looked up from reference TRBV28 and TRBJ2-7, is DVKVTQSSRYLVKRTGEKVFLECVQDMDHENMFWYRQDPGLGLRLIYFSYDVKMKEKGDIPEGYSVSREKKERFSLILESASTNQTSMYLCASSPIPDRGSYEQYFGPGTRLTVT.

V gene TRBV10-2 combines with J gene TRBJ1-1, with 9 bases that match TRBD1. Trimming at V came to 6 bases and at J to 6 bases, leaving 5 bases not matched to a gene. This CDR3 region has 13 residues. The germline V gene encodes CDR1 WSHSY and CDR2 SAAADI. The CDR3 region has the DNA TGCGCCAGCAGGGGACAGGGCAAGGCTGAAGCTTTCTTT. Its translation: CASRGQGKAEAFF.

The chain employs TRBV5-8 and TRBJ2-5; D is possibly TRBD1 or TRBD2 (6 bases each). Germline V lookup: CDR1 SGHTS, CDR2 YDEGEE. The V gene lost 7 bases and the J gene lost 5 bases, with 15 bases spanning the gap. The CDR3 totals 13 residues. The CDR3 DNA reads as TGTGCCAGCGCCCGGGGGCGGGTGGAGACCCAGTACTTC. It codes for CASARGRVETQYF.

This clone was observed a few times. CDR3 in amino acids: CASSLVQGSYNEQFF. DNA for the CDR3: TGTGCCAGCAGCTTAGTTCAGGGATCCTACAATGAGCAGTTCTTC. The gene calls are TRBV7-9 and TRBJ2-1, with D possibly matching TRBD1 (5 bases). The CDR3 loop spans 15 amino acids. The germline V and J ends were trimmed by 1 base and 1 base, with 8 bases remaining between them. CDR1 and CDR2 from the germline V gene are SEHNR and FQNEAQ (reference sequence).

This clone has a single count. The rearrangement joins TRBV9 to TRBJ1-4; TRBD1 matches 7 bases. The length of the CDR3 is 15 residues. CDR1 SGDLS and CDR2 YYNGEE come from the germline V gene. J lost 4 bases, V lost 0 bases, and 3 bases had no gene match. The CDR3 nucleotides read TGTGCCAGCAGCGTAGTCGGGACAGTTAATGAAAAACTGTTTTTT. This gives the protein CASSVVGTVNEKLFF. Full variable domain (remainder filled in from reference TRBV9 and TRBJ1-4): DSGVTQTPKHLITATGQRVTLRCSPRSGDLSVYWYQQSLDQGLQFLIQYYNGEERAKGNILERFSAQQFPDLHSELNLSSLELGDSALYFCASSVVGTVNEKLFFGSGTQLSVL.